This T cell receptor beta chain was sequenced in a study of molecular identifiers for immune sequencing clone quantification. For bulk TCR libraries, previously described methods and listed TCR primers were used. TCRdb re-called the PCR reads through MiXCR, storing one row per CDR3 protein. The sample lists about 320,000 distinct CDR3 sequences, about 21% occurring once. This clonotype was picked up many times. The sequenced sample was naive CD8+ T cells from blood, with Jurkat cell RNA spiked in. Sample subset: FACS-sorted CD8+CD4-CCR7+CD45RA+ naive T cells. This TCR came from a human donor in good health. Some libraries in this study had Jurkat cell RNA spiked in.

The CDR3 DNA sequence: TGTGCCAGCAGCTTAGCATTCTCAGGGGGCGCGAGTATTGGTGAGCAGTTCTTC. Residues: CASSLAFSGGASIGEQFF. The chain employs TRBV7-6 and TRBJ2-1; TRBD1 matches 8 bases. The ends lost 0 bases at V and 9 bases at J; junction bases unmatched: 16. In germline, CDR1 is SGHVS, CDR2 FNYEAQ. The length of the CDR3 is 18 residues.